This T cell receptor beta chain was recorded in a study of T cells after yellow fever vaccination. Study-wide context: Low-cell-number fractions were prepared with SMART-Seq v4 Ultra Low Input.

By 5'RACE template switching, TCR cDNA was produced, with a universal primer site and UMIs added in the process. TCRdb reprocessed the 5' RACE reads via MiXCR and lists one record per CDR3 protein. The data hold 500,000 to 650,000 distinct CDR3 sequences, with approximately 13% observed a single time. Study-wide results and limits: Bulk-population clonotypes that are abundant could appear as contaminants in FACS-sorted repertoires.

This clonotype was counted a single time. Antigen unknown. V gave up 5 bases and J gave up 8 bases; unmatched junction bases: 11. The CDR3 runs to 16 residues. The TCR was taken from a man aged 30 to 39 who received the YFV17D yellow fever vaccine. The source material was PBMCs, sampled on the day of the yellow fever booster vaccination. The chain links TRBV12-3 or TRBV12-4 to TRBJ1-4; 10 nucleotides line up with TRBD1. This chain's CDR3 is CASSTQGQGVGEKLFF. The CDR3 region has the DNA TGTGCCAGCAGTACCCAAGGACAGGGGGTGGGAGAAAAACTGTTTTTT.